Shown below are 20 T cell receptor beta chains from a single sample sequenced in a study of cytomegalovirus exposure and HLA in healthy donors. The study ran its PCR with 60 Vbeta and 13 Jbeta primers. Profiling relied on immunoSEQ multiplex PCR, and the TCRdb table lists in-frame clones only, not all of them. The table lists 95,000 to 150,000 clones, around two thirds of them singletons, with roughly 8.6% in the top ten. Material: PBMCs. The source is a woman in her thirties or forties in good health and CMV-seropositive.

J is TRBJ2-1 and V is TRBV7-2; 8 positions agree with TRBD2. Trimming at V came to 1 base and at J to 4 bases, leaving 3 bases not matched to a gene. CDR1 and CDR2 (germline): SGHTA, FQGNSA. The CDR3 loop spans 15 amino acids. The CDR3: CASSLDRGGYNEQFF. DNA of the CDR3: TGTGCCAGCAGCTTAGATCGGGGGGGATACAATGAGCAGTTCTTC. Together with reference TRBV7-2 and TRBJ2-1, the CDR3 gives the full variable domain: GAGVSQSPSNKVTEKGKDVELRCDPISGHTALYWYRQSLGQGLEFLIYFQGNSAPDKSGLPSDRFSAERTGGSVSTLTIQRTQQEDSAVYLCASSLDRGGYNEQFFGPGTRLTVL.

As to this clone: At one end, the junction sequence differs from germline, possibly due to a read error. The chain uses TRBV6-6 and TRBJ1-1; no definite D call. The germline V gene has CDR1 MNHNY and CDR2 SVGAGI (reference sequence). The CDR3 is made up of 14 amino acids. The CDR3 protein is CASSYSEPLTGAFF. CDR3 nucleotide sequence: TGTGCCAGCAGTTACTCGGAGCCCCTCACTGGAGCTTTCTTT.

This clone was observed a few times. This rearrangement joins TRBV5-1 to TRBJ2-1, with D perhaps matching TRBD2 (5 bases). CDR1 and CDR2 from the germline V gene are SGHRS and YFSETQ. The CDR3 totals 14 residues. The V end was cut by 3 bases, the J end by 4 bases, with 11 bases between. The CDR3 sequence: CASSSTRTYNEQFF. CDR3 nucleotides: TGCGCCAGCAGCTCAACAAGGACTTACAATGAGCAGTTCTTC. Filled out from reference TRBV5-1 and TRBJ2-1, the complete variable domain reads KAGVTQTPRYLIKTRGQQVTLSCSPISGHRSVSWYQQTPGQGLQFLFEYFSETQRNKGNFPGRFSGRQFSNSRSEMNVSTLELGDSALYLCASSSTRTYNEQFFGPGTRLTVL.

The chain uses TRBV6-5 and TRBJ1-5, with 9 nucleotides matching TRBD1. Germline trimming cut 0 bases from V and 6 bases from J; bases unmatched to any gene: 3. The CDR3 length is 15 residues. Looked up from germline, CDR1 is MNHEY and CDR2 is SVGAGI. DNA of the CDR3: TGTGCCAGCAGTTACTCAACAGGGGGCGGTCAGCCCCAGCATTTT. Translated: CASSYSTGGGQPQHF.

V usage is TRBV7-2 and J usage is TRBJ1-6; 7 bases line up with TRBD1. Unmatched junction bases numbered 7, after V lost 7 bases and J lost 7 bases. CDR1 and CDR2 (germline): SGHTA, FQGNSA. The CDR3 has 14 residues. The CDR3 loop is CASTRDRSNSPLHF. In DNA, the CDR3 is TGTGCCAGCACCAGGGACAGATCCAATTCACCCCTCCACTTT.

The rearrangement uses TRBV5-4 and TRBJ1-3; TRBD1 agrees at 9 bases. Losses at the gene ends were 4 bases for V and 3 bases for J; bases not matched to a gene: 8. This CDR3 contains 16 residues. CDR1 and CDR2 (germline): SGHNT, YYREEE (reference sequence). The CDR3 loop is CASSAGPTGGGNTIYF. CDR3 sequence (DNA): TGTGCCAGCAGCGCCGGCCCGACAGGGGGTGGAAACACCATATATTTT.

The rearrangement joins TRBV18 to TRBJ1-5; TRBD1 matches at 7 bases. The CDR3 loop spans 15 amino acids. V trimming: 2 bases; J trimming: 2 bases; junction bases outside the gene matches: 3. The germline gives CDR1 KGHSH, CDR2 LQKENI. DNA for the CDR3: TGTGCCAGCTCACCAACAGGGGTGGGCAATCAGCCCCAGCATTTT. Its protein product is CASSPTGVGNQPQHF. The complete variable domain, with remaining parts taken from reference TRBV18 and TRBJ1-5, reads NAGVMQNPRHLVRRRGQEARLRCSPMKGHSHVYWYRQLPEEGLKFMVYLQKENIIDESGMPKERFSAEFPKEGPSILRIQQVVRGDSAAYFCASSPTGVGNQPQHFGDGTRLSIL.

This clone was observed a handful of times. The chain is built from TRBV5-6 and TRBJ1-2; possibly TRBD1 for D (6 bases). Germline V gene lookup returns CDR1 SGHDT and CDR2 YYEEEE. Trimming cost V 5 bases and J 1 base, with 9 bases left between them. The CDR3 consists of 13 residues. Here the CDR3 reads CASRGGGNYGYTF. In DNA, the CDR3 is TGTGCCAGCAGAGGGGGGGGTAACTATGGCTACACCTTC.

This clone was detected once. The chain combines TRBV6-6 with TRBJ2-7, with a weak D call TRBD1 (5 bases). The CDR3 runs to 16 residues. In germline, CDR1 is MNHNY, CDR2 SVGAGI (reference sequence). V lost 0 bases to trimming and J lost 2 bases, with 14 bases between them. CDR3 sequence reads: CASSYSYKRQTYEQYF. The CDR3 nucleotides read TGTGCCAGCAGTTACTCGTACAAGCGACAGACCTACGAGCAGTACTTC.

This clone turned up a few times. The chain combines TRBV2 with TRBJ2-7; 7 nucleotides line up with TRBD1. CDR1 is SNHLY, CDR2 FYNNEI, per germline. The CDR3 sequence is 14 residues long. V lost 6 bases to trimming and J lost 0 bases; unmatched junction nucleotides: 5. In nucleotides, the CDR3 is TGTGCCAGCAGCGCACAGGGGACCTCCTACGAGCAGTACTTC. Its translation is CASSAQGTSYEQYF.

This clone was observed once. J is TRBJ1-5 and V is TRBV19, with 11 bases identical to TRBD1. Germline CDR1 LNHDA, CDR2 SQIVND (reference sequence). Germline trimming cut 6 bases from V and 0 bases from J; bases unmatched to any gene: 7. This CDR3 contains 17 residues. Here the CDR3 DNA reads TGTGCCAGTAGAAAGGACAGGGGGCCATATAGCAATCAGCCCCAGCATTTT. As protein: CASRKDRGPYSNQPQHF.

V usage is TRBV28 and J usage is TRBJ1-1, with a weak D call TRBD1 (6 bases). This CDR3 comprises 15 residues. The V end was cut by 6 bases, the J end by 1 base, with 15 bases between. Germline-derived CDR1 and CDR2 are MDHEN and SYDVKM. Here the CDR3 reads CASRRQGRKNTEAFF. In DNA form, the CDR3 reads TGTGCCAGCAGGCGTCAGGGGCGAAAGAACACTGAAGCTTTCTTT.

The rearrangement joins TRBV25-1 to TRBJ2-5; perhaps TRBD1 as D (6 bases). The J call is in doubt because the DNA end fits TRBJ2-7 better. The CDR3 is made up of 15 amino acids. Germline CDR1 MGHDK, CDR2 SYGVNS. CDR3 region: CASADNRELSYEQYF. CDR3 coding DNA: TGTGCCAGCGCTGACAACAGGGAGCTCTCCTACGAGCAGTACTTC.

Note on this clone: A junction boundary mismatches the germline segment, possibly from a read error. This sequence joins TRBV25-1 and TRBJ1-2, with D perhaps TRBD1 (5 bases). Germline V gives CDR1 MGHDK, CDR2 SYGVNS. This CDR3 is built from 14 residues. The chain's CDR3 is CASSEWGQVYGYPF. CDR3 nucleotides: TGTGCCAGCAGTGAATGGGGCCAGGTCTATGGCTACCCCTTC.

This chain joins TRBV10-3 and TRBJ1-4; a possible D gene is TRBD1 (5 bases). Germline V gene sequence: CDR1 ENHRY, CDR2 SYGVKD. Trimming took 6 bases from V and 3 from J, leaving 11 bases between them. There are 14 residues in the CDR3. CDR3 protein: CAISGHNSNEKLFF. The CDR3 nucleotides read TGTGCCATCAGCGGACACAATTCTAATGAAAAACTGTTTTTT.

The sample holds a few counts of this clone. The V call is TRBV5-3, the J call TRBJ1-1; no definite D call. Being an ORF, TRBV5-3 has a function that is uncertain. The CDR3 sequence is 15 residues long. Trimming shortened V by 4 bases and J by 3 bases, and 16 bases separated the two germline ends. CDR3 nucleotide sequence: TGTGCCAGAAGCCCGCCTTTGTGGGCGCACACTGAAGCTTTCTTT. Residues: CARSPPLWAHTEAFF.

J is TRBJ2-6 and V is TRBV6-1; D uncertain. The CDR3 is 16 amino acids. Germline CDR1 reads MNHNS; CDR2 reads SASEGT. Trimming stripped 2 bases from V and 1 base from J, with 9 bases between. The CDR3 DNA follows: TGTGCCAGCAGTGAACGAGTTAGTTCTGGGGCCAACGTCCTGACTTTC. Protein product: CASSERVSSGANVLTF.

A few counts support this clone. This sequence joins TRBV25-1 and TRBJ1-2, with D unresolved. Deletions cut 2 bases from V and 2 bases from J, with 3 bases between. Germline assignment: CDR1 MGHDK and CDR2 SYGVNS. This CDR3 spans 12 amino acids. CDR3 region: CASSEQNYGYTF. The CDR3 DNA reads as TGTGCCAGCAGTGAACAAAACTATGGCTACACCTTC.

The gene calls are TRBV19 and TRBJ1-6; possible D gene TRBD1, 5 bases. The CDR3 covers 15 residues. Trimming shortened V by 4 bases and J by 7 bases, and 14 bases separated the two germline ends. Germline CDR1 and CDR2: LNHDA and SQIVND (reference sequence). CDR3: CASSTLGAGNSPLHF. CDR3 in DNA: TGTGCCAGTAGTACCCTCGGGGCGGGAAATTCACCCCTCCACTTT.

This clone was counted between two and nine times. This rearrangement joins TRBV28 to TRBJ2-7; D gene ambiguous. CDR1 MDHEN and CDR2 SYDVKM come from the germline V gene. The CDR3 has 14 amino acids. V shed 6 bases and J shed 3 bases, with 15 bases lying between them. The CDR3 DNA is TGTGCCAGCAGCCTTACCGGAGAGGTCTACGAGCAGTACTTC. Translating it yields CASSLTGEVYEQYF. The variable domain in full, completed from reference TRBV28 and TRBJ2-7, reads DVKVTQSSRYLVKRTGEKVFLECVQDMDHENMFWYRQDPGLGLRLIYFSYDVKMKEKGDIPEGYSVSREKKERFSLILESASTNQTSMYLCASSLTGEVYEQYFGPGTRLTVT.